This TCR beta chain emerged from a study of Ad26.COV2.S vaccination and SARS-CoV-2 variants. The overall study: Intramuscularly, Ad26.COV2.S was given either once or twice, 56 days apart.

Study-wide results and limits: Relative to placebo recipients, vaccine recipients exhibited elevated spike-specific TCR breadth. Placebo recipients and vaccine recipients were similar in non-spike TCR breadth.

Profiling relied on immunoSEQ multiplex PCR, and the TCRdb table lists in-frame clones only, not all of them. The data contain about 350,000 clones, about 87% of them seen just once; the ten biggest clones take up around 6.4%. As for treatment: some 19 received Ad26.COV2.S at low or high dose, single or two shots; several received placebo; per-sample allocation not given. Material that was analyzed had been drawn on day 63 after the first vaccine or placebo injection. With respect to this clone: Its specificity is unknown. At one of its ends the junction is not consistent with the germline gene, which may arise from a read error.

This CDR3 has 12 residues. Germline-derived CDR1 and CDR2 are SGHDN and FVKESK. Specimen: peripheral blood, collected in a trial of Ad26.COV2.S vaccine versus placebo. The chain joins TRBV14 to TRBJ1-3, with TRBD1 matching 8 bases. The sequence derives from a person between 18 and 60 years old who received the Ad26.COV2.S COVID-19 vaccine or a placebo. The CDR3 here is CASSQDWDRLHF. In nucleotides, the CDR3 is TGTGCCAGCAGCCAAGACTGGGACAGGCTACATTTT.